This T cell receptor (beta chain) was recovered during a study of control samples from healthy donors and cancer patients. The V and J ends lost 0 bases and 8 bases respectively, with 14 bases between them. The CDR3 extends over 15 amino acids. In germline, CDR1 is SGHAT, CDR2 FQDESV (reference sequence). Generated by immunoSEQ multiplex PCR, the TCRdb table keeps only in-frame clones and is missing some. The table includes about 120,000 clones, roughly 91% detected once. This receptor was identified in a man aged 50 to 60 with head and neck cancer. The sequencing input was PBMCs. V and J are TRBV11-1 and TRBJ2-1, with D maybe TRBD2 (5 bases). The CDR3 region is CASSLALGSVYEQFF. CDR3 sequence (DNA): TGTGCCAGCAGCTTAGCGCTGGGTAGCGTCTATGAGCAGTTCTTC.